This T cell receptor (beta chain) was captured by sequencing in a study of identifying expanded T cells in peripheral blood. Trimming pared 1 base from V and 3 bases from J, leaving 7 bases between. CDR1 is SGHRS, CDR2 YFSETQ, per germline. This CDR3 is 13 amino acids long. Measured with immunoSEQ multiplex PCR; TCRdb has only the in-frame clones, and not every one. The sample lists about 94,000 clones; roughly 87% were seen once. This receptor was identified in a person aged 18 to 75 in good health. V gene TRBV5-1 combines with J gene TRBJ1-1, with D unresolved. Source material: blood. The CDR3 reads CASSLSGHTEAFF. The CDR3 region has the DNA TGCGCCAGCAGCTTGTCCGGTCACACTGAAGCTTTCTTT.